This passage covers 23 T cell receptor beta chains from one sample sequenced in a study of blood T cell repertoires in COVID-19. Using immunoSEQ multiplex PCR, the repertoire was profiled, and TCRdb retains in-frame clones only, with some absent. Here the sample spans approximately 69,000 clones, 75% to 85% being singletons. The specimen was peripheral blood. Every receptor here comes from a human donor in a cohort sampled during active COVID-19.

This clone has only one observation. This chain uses TRBV7-6 with TRBJ2-5; maybe TRBD1 (6 bases). CDR1 is SGHVS, CDR2 FNYEAQ, per germline. The CDR3 has 15 residues. Trimming left V 5 bases short and J 1 base short, with 14 bases between. CDR3: CASSPLGTTQETQYF. Written as DNA, the CDR3 is TGTGCCAGCAGCCCCCTCGGGACAACCCAAGAGACCCAGTACTTC.

The CDR3, as DNA: TGTGCCAGCAGCCGAGCCAGGTTGGAGACCCAGTACTTC. Encoded protein: CASSRARLETQYF. The V gene is TRBV7-9, the J gene TRBJ2-5; D is uncertain. Germline CDR1 and CDR2: SEHNR and FQNEAQ (reference sequence). Trimming left V 5 bases short and J 5 bases short, with 12 bases between. CDR3 length: 13 amino acids.

The V call is TRBV30, the J call TRBJ2-7, with D unclear. The CDR3 extends over 12 amino acids. Germline V gene sequence: CDR1 GTSNPN, CDR2 SVGIG (reference sequence). Trimming took off 3 bases at V and 3 bases at J, with 9 bases between the two ends. The CDR3 sequence: CAWRQLHYEQYF. CDR3 bases: TGTGCCTGGAGACAGCTACACTACGAGCAGTACTTC.

This clone was counted a single time. The chain is built from TRBV6-6 and TRBJ1-1, with unresolved D. This CDR3 is 13 amino acids long. V lost 5 bases and J 0 bases, leaving 7 bases between the germline ends. Germline values: CDR1 MNHNY, CDR2 SVGAGI (reference sequence). DNA of the CDR3: TGTGCCAGCAGTGGTCAGATGAACACTGAAGCTTTCTTT. Its translation: CASSGQMNTEAFF.

The chain combines TRBV28 with TRBJ1-6; TRBD1 is a possible D gene (6 bases). This CDR3 region has 13 residues. Germline CDR1 is MDHEN and CDR2 is SYDVKM. V lost 10 bases and J 5 bases, leaving 12 bases between the germline ends. The CDR3: CATEDRNNSPLHF. In nucleotides, the CDR3 is TGTGCCACCGAAGACAGGAATAATTCACCCCTCCACTTT.

This sequence joins TRBV9 and TRBJ2-7; D is possibly TRBD1 (5 bases). The germline gives CDR1 SGDLS, CDR2 YYNGEE. Trimming stripped 6 bases from V and 0 bases from J, with 13 bases between. The CDR3 has 14 residues. This chain's CDR3 is CASTRTLDSYEQYF. The CDR3 region has the DNA TGTGCCAGCACCCGGACACTTGACTCCTACGAGCAGTACTTC.

The chain employs TRBV28 and TRBJ2-7; no clear D gene. The CDR3 is made up of 18 amino acids. The V gene lost 6 bases and the J gene lost 3 bases, with 27 bases spanning the gap. Germline V gene data show CDR1 as MDHEN and CDR2 as SYDVKM. DNA for the CDR3: TGTGCCAGCAGCCGTAATCCCGGCGGCGGCCCTTTTTTCTACGAGCAGTACTTC. Translated, it gives CASSRNPGGGPFFYEQYF.

There are a few counts of this clone. The V gene is TRBV6-5, the J gene TRBJ2-7, with 7 bases lining up with TRBD2. Unmatched junction bases numbered 11, after V lost 9 bases and J lost 0 bases. The V gene's germline CDR1 is MNHEY and CDR2 SVGAGI. The CDR3 runs to 15 residues. This chain's CDR3 is CASKILWGGSYEQYF. DNA for the CDR3: TGTGCCAGTAAAATCCTCTGGGGGGGCTCCTACGAGCAGTACTTC.

The chain is built from TRBV7-6 and TRBJ1-6; possible D gene TRBD1, 5 bases. Germline values: CDR1 SGHVS, CDR2 FNYEAQ. This CDR3 contains 14 residues. Trimming removed 5 bases from V and 10 bases from J, with 15 bases in between. The CDR3 sequence: CASSGRTPESPLHF. The CDR3 nucleotides are TGTGCCAGCAGCGGCCGGACACCGGAATCACCCCTCCACTTT.

The chain uses TRBV27 and TRBJ2-5, with a possible D match to TRBD1 (6 bases). Deletions cut 1 base from V and 3 bases from J, with 12 bases between. The CDR3 totals 15 residues. CDR1 is MNHEY, CDR2 SMNVEV, per germline (reference sequence). The CDR3 protein is CASSLYASGEETQYF. CDR3 in DNA: TGTGCCAGCAGTTTATACGCTTCAGGGGAAGAGACCCAGTACTTC.

The chain recombines TRBV5-1 with TRBJ2-2, with 7 bases fitting TRBD1. Germline lookup yields CDR1 SGHRS and CDR2 YFSETQ. The CDR3 is made up of 14 amino acids. Trimming removed 4 bases from V and 3 bases from J; junction bases left unmatched: 3. CDR3 region: CASSHGTDTGELFF. In DNA form, the CDR3 reads TGCGCCAGCAGCCATGGGACAGACACCGGGGAGCTGTTTTTT.

The chain uses TRBV21-1 and TRBJ1-2. TRBV21-1 has pseudogene status. The CDR3 extends over 14 amino acids. CDR3 DNA sequence: TGTGCCAGCAGCAAAGTAAAAGGGGAGGATGGCTACACCTTC. Residues: CASSKVKGEDGYTF.

The rearrangement uses TRBV5-1 and TRBJ2-7; D unresolved. Germline V lookup: CDR1 SGHRS, CDR2 YFSETQ. The germline V and J ends were trimmed by 1 base and 0 bases, with 8 bases remaining between them. This CDR3 region has 14 residues. The CDR3 reads CASSLSGHSYEQYF. CDR3 DNA sequence: TGCGCCAGCAGCTTGAGTGGGCACTCCTACGAGCAGTACTTC.

This clone was observed a single time. This chain joins TRBV7-6 and TRBJ2-5; 7 nucleotides match TRBD2. Germline values: CDR1 SGHVS, CDR2 FNYEAQ. The CDR3 spans 17 residues. V dropped 1 base and J dropped 5; count of bases not matched to a gene: 13. In nucleotides, the CDR3 is TGTGCCAGCAGCTTAGGTGTATTAGCGGGCGGGAAGGAGACCCAGTACTTC. This gives the protein CASSLGVLAGGKETQYF.

In its sample, this clone was seen once. The CDR3 DNA follows: TGCGCCAGCAGCTTGCCATCCGGGACTAGATCTCATGAGCAGTTCTTC. Its translation: CASSLPSGTRSHEQFF. The gene calls are TRBV5-1 and TRBJ2-1; TRBD2 matches 8 bases. V lost 1 base to trimming and J lost 8 bases; unmatched junction nucleotides: 11. Germline values: CDR1 SGHRS, CDR2 YFSETQ. This CDR3 contains 16 residues.

This chain uses TRBV11-3 with TRBJ2-2; weak D call: TRBD2 (6 bases). Per the germline V gene, CDR1 is SGHNT and CDR2 is YENEEA. This CDR3 spans 17 amino acids. V was clipped by 1 base and J by 1 base, with 13 bases between them. CDR3 sequence reads: CASSLGFRGMNTGELFF. The CDR3 DNA reads TGTGCCAGCAGCTTAGGGTTTCGGGGGATGAACACCGGGGAGCTGTTTTTT. Full variable domain (missing parts from reference TRBV11-3 and TRBJ2-2): EAGVVQSPRYKIIEKKQPVAFWCNPISGHNTLYWYLQNLGQGPELLIRYENEEAVDDSQLPKDRFSAERLKGVDSTLKIQPAELGDSAVYLCASSLGFRGMNTGELFFGEGSRLTVL.

The J gene is TRBJ1-2, the V gene TRBV9, with 8 bases lining up with TRBD1. The germline gives CDR1 SGDLS, CDR2 YYNGEE. CDR3 length: 15 residues. V trimming: 4 bases; J trimming: 4 bases; junction bases outside the gene matches: 9. The CDR3 coding sequence is TGTGCCAGCAGCCAACGGACAGGGAATACCTATGGCTACACCTTC. This sequence encodes CASSQRTGNTYGYTF.

The chain has TRBV3-1 (or the pseudogene TRBV3-2) and TRBJ2-1; 10 nucleotides line up with TRBD2. The CDR3 covers 16 residues. Germline CDR1 reads LGHDT; CDR2 reads YNNKEL (reference sequence). J was trimmed by 1 base and V by 2 bases; bases with no gene match: 2. CDR3 coding DNA: TGTGCCAGCAGCCAAACTAGCGGGGCTTCCTACAATGAGCAGTTCTTC. This sequence encodes CASSQTSGASYNEQFF.

This chain connects TRBV19 to TRBJ2-2; 9 bases match TRBD1. Germline lookup yields CDR1 LNHDA and CDR2 SQIVND (reference sequence). The CDR3 sequence is 15 residues long. The ends lost 8 bases at V and 5 bases at J; junction bases unmatched: 9. CDR3 DNA: TGTGCCAGTTCGGGACAGGGAATTAATACCGGGGAGCTGTTTTTT. Amino acids: CASSGQGINTGELFF. The full variable domain, completed using reference TRBV19 and TRBJ2-2, is DGGITQSPKYLFRKEGQNVTLSCEQNLNHDAMYWYRQDPGQGLRLIYYSQIVNDFQKGDIAEGYSVSREKKESFPLTVTSAQKNPTAFYLCASSGQGINTGELFFGEGSRLTVL.

The V call is TRBV19, the J call TRBJ2-3, with TRBD2 matching 9 bases. CDR1 is LNHDA, CDR2 SQIVND, per germline (reference sequence). The CDR3 totals 14 residues. Germline trimming cut 6 bases from V and 2 bases from J; bases unmatched to any gene: 3. CDR3 residues: CASRAGGFTDTQYF. CDR3 DNA: TGTGCCAGTAGAGCGGGGGGTTTCACAGATACGCAGTATTTT.

The rearrangement uses TRBV6-5 and TRBJ2-1, with TRBD2 identical over 8 bases. CDR3 length: 13 residues. The germline CDR1 and CDR2 sequences are MNHEY and SVGAGI. The junction had 4 bases not matched to a gene; V was cut back by 0 bases and J by 12 bases. Written as DNA, the CDR3 is TGTGCCAGCAGTTACTCGGCTAGCGGGCCGCAGTTCTTC. It is translated as CASSYSASGPQFF.

With regard to this clone: A much larger clonotype is one base distant, so this may be a read error. The rearrangement joins TRBV19 to TRBJ2-2, with D maybe TRBD1 (5 bases). The germline V and J ends were trimmed by 4 bases and 5 bases, with 11 bases remaining between them. Germline values: CDR1 LNHDA, CDR2 SQIVND (reference sequence). This CDR3 has 14 residues. The CDR3 is CASSTLAGTGELFF. CDR3 sequence (DNA): TGTGCCAGTAGTACCCTGGCAGGGACCGGGGAGCTGTTTTTT.

CDR3 loop: CASSRAVTDTQYF. The CDR3 DNA reads TGTGCCAGCAGCCGAGCGGTCACAGATACGCAGTATTTT. The genes are TRBV6-5 and TRBJ2-3, with a tentative D call TRBD2 (5 bases). V dropped 6 bases and J dropped 2 bases, with 9 bases sitting between them. The CDR3 has 13 amino acids. Per the germline V gene, CDR1 is MNHEY and CDR2 is SVGAGI.